These 14 T cell receptor beta chains came from one sample sequenced in a study of blood T cell repertoires in COVID-19. TCRdb's table, derived via immunoSEQ multiplex PCR, lists solely in-frame clones and lacks some. The profile shows 650,000 to 800,000 clones, 90% of them singletons. The source material was peripheral blood. The receptors shown here come from a woman in her late teens or twenties with acute or convalescent COVID-19.

The chain carries TRBV7-2 and TRBJ1-2; no firm D call. The CDR3 is 14 residues long. Germline V gene lookup returns CDR1 SGHTA and CDR2 FQGNSA. The germline V and J ends were trimmed by 0 bases and 1 base, with 6 bases remaining between them. The CDR3 loop is CASSLARDNYGYTF. The CDR3 DNA follows: TGTGCCAGCAGCTTAGCAAGAGATAACTATGGCTACACCTTC.

V and J are TRBV10-3 and TRBJ1-6; D possibly corresponds to TRBD1 (5 bases). The V end was cut by 10 bases, the J end by 0 bases, with 13 bases between. Per the germline V gene, CDR1 is ENHRY and CDR2 is SYGVKD. The CDR3 spans 15 residues. The CDR3, as DNA: TGTGCCACCCGAGGGACTAGCTCCTATAATTCACCCCTCCACTTT. This gives the protein CATRGTSSYNSPLHF.

The chain carries TRBV27 and TRBJ2-1; 7 positions agree with TRBD2. Trimming took 3 bases from V and 4 from J; bases not matched to a gene: 9. The CDR3 is 16 amino acids. The V gene's germline CDR1 is MNHEY and CDR2 SMNVEV (reference sequence). CDR3 DNA sequence: TGTGCCAGCAGTTTCGAGACTAGCCGAATTTACAATGAGCAGTTCTTC. Translation: CASSFETSRIYNEQFF.

The V and J genes are TRBV5-6 and TRBJ1-1, with 8 positions matching TRBD1. V lost 3 bases and J lost 8; bases outside the gene matches: 9. This CDR3 is 14 amino acids long. CDR1 is SGHDT and CDR2 is YYEEEE in the germline V gene. CDR3 loop: CASSSSGGPREAFF. The CDR3 bases are TGTGCCAGCAGCTCCTCAGGGGGCCCGAGAGAAGCTTTCTTT.

This chain uses TRBV30 with TRBJ1-5; tentative D call: TRBD1 (5 bases). Trimming removed 1 base at V and 4 bases at J, with 20 bases between. The CDR3 loop spans 17 amino acids. Looked up from germline, CDR1 is GTSNPN and CDR2 is SVGIG (reference sequence). The CDR3, as DNA: TGTGCCTGGAGTGACCCACGTGGGGCAGGGCCAAATCAGCCCCAGCATTTT. This encodes CAWSDPRGAGPNQPQHF. Full variable domain (outside the CDR3, taken from reference TRBV30 and TRBJ1-5): SQTIHQWPATLVQPVGSPLSLECTVEGTSNPNLYWYRQAAGRGLQLLFYSVGIGQISSEVPQNLSASRPQDRQFILSSKKLLLSDSGFYLCAWSDPRGAGPNQPQHFGDGTRLSIL.

The chain couples TRBV3-1 (or the pseudogene TRBV3-2) to TRBJ2-5, with 10 bases aligning to TRBD1. V was pared by 3 bases and J by 5 bases, with 6 bases of the junction left unmatched. Per germline, CDR1 LGHDT and CDR2 YNNKEL (reference sequence). The CDR3 loop spans 15 amino acids. The CDR3 protein is CASSQKDRGWETQYF. In DNA, the CDR3 is TGTGCCAGCAGCCAGAAGGACAGGGGGTGGGAGACCCAGTACTTC.

The chain has TRBV5-1 and TRBJ2-1; the match to TRBD1 covers 7 bases. Germline CDR1 SGHRS, CDR2 YFSETQ. The CDR3 consists of 15 residues. The V and J ends lost 4 bases and 6 bases, in that order; junction bases with no gene match: 10. DNA of the CDR3: TGCGCCAGCAGCCGCCTACCGGGACAGTCCAATGAGCAGTTCTTC. Residues: CASSRLPGQSNEQFF.

In the case of this clone: Within the sample, other DNA sequences also encode this same CDR3. The rearrangement uses TRBV27 and TRBJ2-7; 9 nucleotides line up with TRBD2. The CDR3 has 14 residues. V dropped 3 bases and J dropped 2; count of bases not matched to a gene: 2. Germline V lookup: CDR1 MNHEY, CDR2 SMNVEV (reference sequence). DNA of the CDR3: TGTGCCAGCAGTTTCCGCGGGGGGGCCTACGAGCAGTACTTC. Translating gives CASSFRGGAYEQYF.

The chain couples TRBV6-2 or TRBV6-3 to TRBJ2-7; perhaps TRBD1 as D (5 bases). V lost 2 bases and J 0 bases, leaving 14 bases between the germline ends. The germline V gene has CDR1 MNHEY and CDR2 SVGEGT. The CDR3 totals 16 residues. DNA for the CDR3: TGTGCCAGCAGTTACCCGACAGCGACAACCTCCTACGAGCAGTACTTC. The encoded protein is CASSYPTATTSYEQYF.

The chain links TRBV4-3 to TRBJ2-2, with a tentative D call TRBD1 (5 bases). The germline V and J ends were trimmed by 4 bases and 2 bases, with 8 bases remaining between them. The CDR3 contains 14 residues. CDR1 and CDR2 (germline): LGHNA, YSLEER. For the CDR3, the DNA is TGCGCCAGCAGCCGACAGATTAACACCGGGGAGCTGTTTTTT. This gives the protein CASSRQINTGELFF.

The chain combines TRBV29-1 with TRBJ2-6, with TRBD1 matching over 7 bases. This CDR3 comprises 17 residues. Per germline, CDR1 SQVTM and CDR2 ANQGSEA. Trimming removed 2 bases from V and 0 bases from J; junction bases left unmatched: 7. CDR3 bases: TGCAGCGTTGAAAATGACAGGGCAACCTCTGGGGCCAACGTCCTGACTTTC. Protein: CSVENDRATSGANVLTF.

The genes are TRBV27 and TRBJ1-1; D remains unclear. The CDR3 length is 13 residues. Germline assignment: CDR1 MNHEY and CDR2 SMNVEV (reference sequence). The germline V and J ends were trimmed by 2 bases and 0 bases, with 4 bases remaining between them. The CDR3 DNA sequence: TGTGCCAGCAGTTTACAGTTGAACACTGAAGCTTTCTTT. Translating it yields CASSLQLNTEAFF.

J is TRBJ1-5 and V is TRBV5-1; TRBD1 matches at 7 bases. Germline V gene lookup returns CDR1 SGHRS and CDR2 YFSETQ. J lost 7 bases, V lost 4 bases, and 8 bases had no gene match. The length of the CDR3 is 14 residues. DNA of the CDR3: TGCGCCAGCAGCGACCAAGGGGGCGGGCAGCCCCAGCATTTT. This translates into CASSDQGGGQPQHF.

The V call is TRBV7-9, the J call TRBJ2-3, with D uncertain. The CDR3 contains 12 residues. V was trimmed by 6 bases and J by 4 bases, leaving 8 bases between them. Germline CDR1 reads SEHNR; CDR2 reads FQNEAQ (reference sequence). CDR3 bases: TGTGCCAGCAGTCAGAACGCAGATACGCAGTATTTT. Protein sequence: CASSQNADTQYF. Variable domain in full (rest from reference TRBV7-9 and TRBJ2-3): DTGVSQNPRHKITKRGQNVTFRCDPISEHNRLYWYRQTLGQGPEFLTYFQNEAQLEKSRLLSDRFSAERPKGSFSTLEIQRTEQGDSAMYLCASSQNADTQYFGPGTRLTVL.